This TCR beta chain was observed in a study of T cells after yellow fever vaccination. On the study more broadly: The SMART-Seq v4 Ultra Low Input method served to prepare the low-cell-number fractions. Study observations and caveats: A limited proportion of clonotypes was detected within both the CD4 and CD8 compartments.

This clonotype has more than one count but fewer than ten. Its specificity is unknown. Germline V gives CDR1 MNHEY, CDR2 SVGEGT. This CDR3 comprises 13 residues. The V end lost 6 bases, the J end lost 4 bases, and 11 bases lay between the germline ends. Template switching with 5'RACE generated the TCR cDNA and added a universal primer site and UMIs. TCRdb processed the 5' RACE reads anew with MiXCR; each CDR3 protein has one entry. This sample has approximately 250,000 distinct CDR3 sequences, with roughly 5.6% found just once. The input for sequencing was CD4+ T cells sorted from PBMCs, taken on the day of the yellow fever booster vaccination. The chain combines TRBV6-2 or TRBV6-3 with TRBJ2-3; D is possibly TRBD2 (6 bases). The TCR comes from a man aged 18 to 30 who received the YFV17D yellow fever vaccine. The CDR3: CASRFPGADTQYF. DNA for the CDR3: TGTGCCAGCAGGTTTCCGGGGGCAGATACGCAGTATTTT.